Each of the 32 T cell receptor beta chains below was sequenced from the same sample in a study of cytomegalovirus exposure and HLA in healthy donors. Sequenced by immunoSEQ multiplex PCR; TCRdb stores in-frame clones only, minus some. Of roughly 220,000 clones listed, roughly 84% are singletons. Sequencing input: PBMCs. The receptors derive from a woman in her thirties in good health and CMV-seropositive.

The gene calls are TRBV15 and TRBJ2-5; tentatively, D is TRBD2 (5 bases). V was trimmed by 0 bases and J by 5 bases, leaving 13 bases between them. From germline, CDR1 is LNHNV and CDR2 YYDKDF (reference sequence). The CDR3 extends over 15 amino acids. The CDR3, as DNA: TGTGCCACCAGCAGAGAGGATAATAGGGAGGAGACCCAGTACTTC. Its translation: CATSREDNREETQYF. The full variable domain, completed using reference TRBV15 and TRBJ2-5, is DAMVIQNPRYQVTQFGKPVTLSCSQTLNHNVMYWYQQKSSQAPKLLFHYYDKDFNNEADTPDNFQSRRPNTSFCFLDIRSPGLGDTAMYLCATSREDNREETQYFGPGTRLLVL.

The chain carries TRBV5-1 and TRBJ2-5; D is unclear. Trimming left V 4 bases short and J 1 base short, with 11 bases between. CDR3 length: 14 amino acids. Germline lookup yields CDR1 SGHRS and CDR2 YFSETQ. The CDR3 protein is CASSEVGAQETQYF. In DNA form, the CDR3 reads TGCGCCAGCAGCGAGGTCGGCGCCCAAGAGACCCAGTACTTC.

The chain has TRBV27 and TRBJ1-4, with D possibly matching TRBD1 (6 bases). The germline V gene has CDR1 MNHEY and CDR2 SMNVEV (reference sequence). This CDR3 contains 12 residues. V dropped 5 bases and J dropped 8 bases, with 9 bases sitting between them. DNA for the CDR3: TGTGCCAGCAGTGAACAGGGAGAAAAACTGTTTTTT. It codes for CASSEQGEKLFF.

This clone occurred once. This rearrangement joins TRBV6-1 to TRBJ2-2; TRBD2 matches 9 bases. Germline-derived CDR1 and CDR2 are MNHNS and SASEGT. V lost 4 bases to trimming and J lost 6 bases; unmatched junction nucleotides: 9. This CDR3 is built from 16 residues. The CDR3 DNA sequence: TGTGCCAGCAGTGCTCCGGCGGGAGGGCTCCCCGGGGAGCTGTTTTTT. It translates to CASSAPAGGLPGELFF.

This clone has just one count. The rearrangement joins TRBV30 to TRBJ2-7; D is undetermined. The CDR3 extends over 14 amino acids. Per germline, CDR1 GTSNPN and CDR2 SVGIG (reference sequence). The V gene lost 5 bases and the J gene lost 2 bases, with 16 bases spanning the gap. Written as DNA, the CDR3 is TGTGCCTGGGACCTCAGTCGAGCCCCCTACGAGCAGTACTTC. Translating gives CAWDLSRAPYEQYF.

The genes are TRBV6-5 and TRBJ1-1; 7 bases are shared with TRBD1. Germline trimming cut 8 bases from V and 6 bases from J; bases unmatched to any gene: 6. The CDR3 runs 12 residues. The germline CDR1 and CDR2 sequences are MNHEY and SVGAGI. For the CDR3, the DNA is TGTGCCAGCGGGGACAGATACGCTGAAGCTTTCTTT. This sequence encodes CASGDRYAEAFF.

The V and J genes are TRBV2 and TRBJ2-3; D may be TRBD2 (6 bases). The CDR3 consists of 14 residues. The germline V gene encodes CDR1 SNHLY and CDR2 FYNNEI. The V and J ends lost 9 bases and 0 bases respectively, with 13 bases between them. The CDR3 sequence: CASGAGLSTDTQYF. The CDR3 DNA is TGTGCCAGTGGGGCGGGGCTAAGCACAGATACGCAGTATTTT.

Here the CDR3 reads CASGQGRNEQYF. The DNA of the CDR3 is TGTGCCAGCGGACAGGGGAGGAACGAGCAGTACTTC. This chain links TRBV6-5 with TRBJ2-7; 9 bases fit TRBD1. Germline CDR1 and CDR2: MNHEY and SVGAGI. The ends lost 8 bases at V and 5 bases at J; junction bases unmatched: 4. This CDR3 comprises 12 residues.

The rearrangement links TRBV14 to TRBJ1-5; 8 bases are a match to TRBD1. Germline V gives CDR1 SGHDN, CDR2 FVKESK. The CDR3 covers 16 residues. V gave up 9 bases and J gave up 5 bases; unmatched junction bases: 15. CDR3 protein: CARSADQGARDQPQHF. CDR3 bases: TGTGCCAGAAGCGCCGACCAGGGGGCGAGGGATCAGCCCCAGCATTTT.

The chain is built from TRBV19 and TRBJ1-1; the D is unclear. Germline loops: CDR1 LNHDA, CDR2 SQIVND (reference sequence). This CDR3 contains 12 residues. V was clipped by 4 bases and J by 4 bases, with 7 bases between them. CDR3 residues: CASSSWSTEAFF. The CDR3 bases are TGTGCCAGTAGTAGTTGGAGCACTGAAGCTTTCTTT.

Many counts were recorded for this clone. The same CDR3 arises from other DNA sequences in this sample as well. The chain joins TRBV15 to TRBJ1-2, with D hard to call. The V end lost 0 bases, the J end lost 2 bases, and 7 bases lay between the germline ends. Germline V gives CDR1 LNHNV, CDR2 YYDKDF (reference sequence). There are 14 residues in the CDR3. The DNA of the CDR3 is TGTGCCACCAGCAGAGATCTTGGGAACTATGGCTACACCTTC. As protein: CATSRDLGNYGYTF.

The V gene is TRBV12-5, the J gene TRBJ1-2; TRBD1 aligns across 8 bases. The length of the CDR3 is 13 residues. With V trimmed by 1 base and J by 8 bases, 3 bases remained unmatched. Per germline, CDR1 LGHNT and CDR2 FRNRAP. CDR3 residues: CASGLGQGMGYTF. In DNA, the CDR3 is TGTGCTAGTGGTTTGGGACAGGGGATGGGCTACACCTTC.

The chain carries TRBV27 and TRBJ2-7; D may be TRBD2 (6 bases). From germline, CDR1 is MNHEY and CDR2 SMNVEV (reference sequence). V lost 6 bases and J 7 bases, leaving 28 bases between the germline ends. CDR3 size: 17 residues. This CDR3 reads CASSKPRAGRGGREQYF. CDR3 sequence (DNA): TGTGCCAGCAGCAAACCGAGAGCTGGGCGTGGGGGGAGGGAGCAGTACTTC.

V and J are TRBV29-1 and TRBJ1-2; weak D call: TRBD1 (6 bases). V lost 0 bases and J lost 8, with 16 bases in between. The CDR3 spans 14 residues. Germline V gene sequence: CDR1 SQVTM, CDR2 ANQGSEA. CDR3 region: CSVEDQPTQGGYTF. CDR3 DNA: TGCAGCGTTGAAGATCAACCCACTCAGGGGGGCTACACCTTC.

The CDR3 region is CASSRDRGHEQYF. In DNA form, the CDR3 reads TGTGCCAGCAGTCGGGACAGGGGCCACGAGCAGTACTTC. The chain employs TRBV6-5 and TRBJ2-7; 10 bases match TRBD1. The CDR3 has 13 amino acids. V lost 5 bases and J lost 5; bases outside the gene matches: 3. Germline lookup yields CDR1 MNHEY and CDR2 SVGAGI.

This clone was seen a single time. CDR3 residues: CASSMGRRTDSNQPQHF. The CDR3 region has the DNA TGTGCCAGTAGTATGGGTCGCCGGACAGATAGCAATCAGCCCCAGCATTTT. The V call is TRBV19, the J call TRBJ1-5; D is possibly TRBD1 (6 bases). The CDR3 runs to 17 residues. Germline-derived CDR1 and CDR2 are LNHDA and SQIVND (reference sequence). The germline V and J ends were trimmed by 3 bases and 0 bases, with 15 bases remaining between them.

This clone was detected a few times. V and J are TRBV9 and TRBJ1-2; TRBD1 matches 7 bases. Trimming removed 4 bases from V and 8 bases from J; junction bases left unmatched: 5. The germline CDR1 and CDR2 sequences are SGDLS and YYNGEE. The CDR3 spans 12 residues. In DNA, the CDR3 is TGTGCCAGCAGCAGGGGGCGGCGGGGCTACACCTTC. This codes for CASSRGRRGYTF. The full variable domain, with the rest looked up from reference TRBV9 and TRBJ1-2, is DSGVTQTPKHLITATGQRVTLRCSPRSGDLSVYWYQQSLDQGLQFLIQYYNGEERAKGNILERFSAQQFPDLHSELNLSSLELGDSALYFCASSRGRRGYTFGSGTRLTVV.

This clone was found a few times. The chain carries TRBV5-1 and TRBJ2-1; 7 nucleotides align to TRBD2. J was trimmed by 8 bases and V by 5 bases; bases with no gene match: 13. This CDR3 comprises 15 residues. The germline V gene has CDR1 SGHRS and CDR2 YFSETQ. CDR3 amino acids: CASRPRDGGIDEQFF. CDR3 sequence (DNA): TGCGCCAGCAGGCCACGGGACGGGGGGATCGATGAGCAGTTCTTC.

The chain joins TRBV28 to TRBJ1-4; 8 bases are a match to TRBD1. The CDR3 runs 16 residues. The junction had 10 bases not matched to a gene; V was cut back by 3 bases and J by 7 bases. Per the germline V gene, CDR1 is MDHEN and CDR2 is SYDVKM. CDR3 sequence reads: CASSLTLQGAREKLFF. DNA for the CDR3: TGTGCCAGCAGTTTGACCCTGCAGGGGGCGCGTGAAAAACTGTTTTTT.

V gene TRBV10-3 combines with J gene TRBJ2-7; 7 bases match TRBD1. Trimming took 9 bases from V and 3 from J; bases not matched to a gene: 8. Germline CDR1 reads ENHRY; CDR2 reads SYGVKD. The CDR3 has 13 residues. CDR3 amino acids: CAIGQETNYEQYF. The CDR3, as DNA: TGTGCCATAGGACAGGAAACAAACTACGAGCAGTACTTC.

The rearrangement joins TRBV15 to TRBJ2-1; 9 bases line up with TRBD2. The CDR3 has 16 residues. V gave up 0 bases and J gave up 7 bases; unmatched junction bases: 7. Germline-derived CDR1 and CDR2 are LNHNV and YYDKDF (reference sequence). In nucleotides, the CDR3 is TGTGCCACCAGCAGAGAAGCAGCGGGAGGAAGGAATGAGCAGTTCTTC. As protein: CATSREAAGGRNEQFF.

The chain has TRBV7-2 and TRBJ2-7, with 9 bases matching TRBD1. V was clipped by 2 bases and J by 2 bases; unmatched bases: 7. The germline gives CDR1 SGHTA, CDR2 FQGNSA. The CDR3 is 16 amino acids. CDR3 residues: CASSLFPGQGTYEQYF. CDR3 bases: TGTGCCAGCAGCTTATTTCCGGGACAGGGAACCTACGAGCAGTACTTC.

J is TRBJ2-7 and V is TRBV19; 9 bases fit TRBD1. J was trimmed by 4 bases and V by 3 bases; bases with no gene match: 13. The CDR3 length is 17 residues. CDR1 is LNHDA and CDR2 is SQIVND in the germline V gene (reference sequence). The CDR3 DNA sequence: TGTGCCAGTAGTATCCAAGCCCCCGGGACAGGGAATTACGAGCAGTACTTC. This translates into CASSIQAPGTGNYEQYF.

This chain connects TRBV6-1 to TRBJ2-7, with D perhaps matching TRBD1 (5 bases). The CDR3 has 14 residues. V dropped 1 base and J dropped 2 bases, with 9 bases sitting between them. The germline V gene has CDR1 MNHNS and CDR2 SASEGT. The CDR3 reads CASSEVGPAYEQYF. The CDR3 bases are TGTGCCAGCAGTGAAGTGGGGCCAGCCTACGAGCAGTACTTC.

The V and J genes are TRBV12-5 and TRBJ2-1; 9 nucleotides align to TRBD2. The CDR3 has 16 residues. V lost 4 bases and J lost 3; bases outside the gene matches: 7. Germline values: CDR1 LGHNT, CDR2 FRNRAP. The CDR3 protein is CASGYHSGSGYNEQFF. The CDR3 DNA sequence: TGTGCTAGTGGTTATCATAGCGGGAGTGGCTACAATGAGCAGTTCTTC. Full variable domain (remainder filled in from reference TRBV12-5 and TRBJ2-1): DARVTQTPRHKVTEMGQEVTMRCQPILGHNTVFWYRQTMMQGLELLAYFRNRAPLDDSGMPKDRFSAEMPDATLATLKIQPSEPRDSAVYFCASGYHSGSGYNEQFFGPGTRLTVL.

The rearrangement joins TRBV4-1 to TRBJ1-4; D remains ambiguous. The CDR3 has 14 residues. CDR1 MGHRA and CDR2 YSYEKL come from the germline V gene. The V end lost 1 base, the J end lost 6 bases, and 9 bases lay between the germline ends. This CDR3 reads CASSQGESYEKLFF. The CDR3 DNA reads TGCGCCAGCAGCCAAGGGGAGTCTTATGAAAAACTGTTTTTT.

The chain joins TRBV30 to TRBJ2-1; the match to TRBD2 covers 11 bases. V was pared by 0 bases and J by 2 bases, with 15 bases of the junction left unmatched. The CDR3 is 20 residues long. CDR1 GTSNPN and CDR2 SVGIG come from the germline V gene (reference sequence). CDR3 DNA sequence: TGTGCCTGGAGTGTCTATGTAGCGGGAGGGTTTGGGAGAACCTACAATGAGCAGTTCTTC. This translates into CAWSVYVAGGFGRTYNEQFF. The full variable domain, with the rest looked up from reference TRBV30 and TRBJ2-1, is SQTIHQWPATLVQPVGSPLSLECTVEGTSNPNLYWYRQAAGRGLQLLFYSVGIGQISSEVPQNLSASRPQDRQFILSSKKLLLSDSGFYLCAWSVYVAGGFGRTYNEQFFGPGTRLTVL.

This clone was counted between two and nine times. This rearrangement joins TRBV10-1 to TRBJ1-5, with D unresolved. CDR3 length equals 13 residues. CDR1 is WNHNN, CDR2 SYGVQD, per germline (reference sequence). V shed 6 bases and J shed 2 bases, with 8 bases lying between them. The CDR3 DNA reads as TGCGCCAGCAGCCCCGACGGCAATCAGCCCCAGCATTTT. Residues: CASSPDGNQPQHF.

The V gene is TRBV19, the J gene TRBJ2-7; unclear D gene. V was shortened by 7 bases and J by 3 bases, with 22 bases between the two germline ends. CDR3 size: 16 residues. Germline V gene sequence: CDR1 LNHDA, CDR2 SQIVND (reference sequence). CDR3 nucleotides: TGTGCCAGTAAACCAAATCTACTCGCCATGGACTACGAGCAGTACTTC. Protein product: CASKPNLLAMDYEQYF.

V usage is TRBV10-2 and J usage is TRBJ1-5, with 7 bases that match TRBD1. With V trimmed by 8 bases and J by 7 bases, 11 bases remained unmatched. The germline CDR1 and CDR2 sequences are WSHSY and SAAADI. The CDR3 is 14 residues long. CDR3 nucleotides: TGCGCCAGCTCCGACAGGGAATGGGGACAGCCCCAGCATTTT. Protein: CASSDREWGQPQHF.

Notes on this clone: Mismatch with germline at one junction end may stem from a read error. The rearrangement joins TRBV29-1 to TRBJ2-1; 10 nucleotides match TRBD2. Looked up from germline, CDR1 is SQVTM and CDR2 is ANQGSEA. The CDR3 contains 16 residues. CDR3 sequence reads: CSVEDRASGSPLYLVF. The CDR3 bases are TGCAGCGTTGAAGATCGGGCTAGCGGGAGTCCCCTGTATTTAGTCTTC.

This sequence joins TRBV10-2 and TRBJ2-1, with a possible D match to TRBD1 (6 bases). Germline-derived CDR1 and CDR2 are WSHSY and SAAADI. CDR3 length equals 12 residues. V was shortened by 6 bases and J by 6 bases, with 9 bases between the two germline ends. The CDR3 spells CASSWTANEQFF. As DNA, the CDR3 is TGCGCCAGCAGCTGGACAGCCAATGAGCAGTTCTTC.